Shown below are 30 T cell receptor beta chains from a single sample sequenced in a study of blood T cell repertoires in COVID-19. Clones were read by immunoSEQ multiplex PCR, and TCRdb kept only the in-frame ones, dropping some. The sample lists 150,000 to 200,000 clones, roughly 86% occurring once. The sample was peripheral blood. Receptors were obtained from a man in his forties with active or convalescent COVID-19.

The chain couples TRBV7-2 to TRBJ1-3, with D unresolved. Germline loops: CDR1 SGHTA, CDR2 FQGNSA. Trimming shortened V by 1 base and J by 4 bases, and 8 bases separated the two germline ends. This CDR3 spans 14 amino acids. CDR3 sequence: CASSLGRSGNTIYF. DNA for the CDR3: TGTGCCAGCAGCTTAGGTAGATCCGGAAACACCATATATTTT.

The chain has TRBV11-3 and TRBJ1-1, with D tentatively TRBD1 (5 bases). The germline V gene has CDR1 SGHNT and CDR2 YENEEA. This CDR3 has 11 residues. Deletions cut 10 bases from V and 5 bases from J, with 11 bases between. The CDR3 DNA reads TGTGCCAACCAGGGAGGAACTGAAGCTTTCTTT. Protein product: CANQGGTEAFF.

The chain uses TRBV12-5 and TRBJ2-7; D is ambiguous. The CDR3 has 14 amino acids. Looked up from germline, CDR1 is LGHNT and CDR2 is FRNRAP. Trimming shortened V by 7 bases and J by 2 bases, and 15 bases separated the two germline ends. The CDR3 sequence: CASVGEPSPYEQYF. The CDR3 DNA follows: TGTGCTAGTGTTGGAGAGCCCTCCCCCTACGAGCAGTACTTC.

V gene TRBV2 combines with J gene TRBJ1-2, with unresolved D. This CDR3 has 14 amino acids. V was trimmed by 5 bases and J by 5 bases, leaving 15 bases between them. CDR1 and CDR2 from the germline V gene are SNHLY and FYNNEI. The CDR3 region has the DNA TGTGCCAGCAGTCCTACACGGACGGGGTATGGCTACACCTTC. It encodes CASSPTRTGYGYTF.

The gene calls are TRBV11-1 and TRBJ1-1, with a weak D call TRBD1 (5 bases). CDR3 size: 13 residues. CDR1 and CDR2 from the germline V gene are SGHAT and FQDESV (reference sequence). Trimming took 3 bases from V and 2 from J, leaving 7 bases between them. CDR3 bases: TGTGCCAGCAGCTTGACAGACAACACTGAAGCTTTCTTT. Protein sequence: CASSLTDNTEAFF.

The chain links TRBV30 to TRBJ1-4, with TRBD1 matching over 9 bases. The ends lost 0 bases at V and 8 bases at J; junction bases unmatched: 1. This CDR3 is 13 amino acids long. Germline-derived CDR1 and CDR2 are GTSNPN and SVGIG (reference sequence). CDR3 in DNA: TGTGCCTGGAGTGTAACAGGGGGCGAAAAACTGTTTTTT. Protein: CAWSVTGGEKLFF.

The chain joins TRBV6-6 to TRBJ2-7, with 8 bases that match TRBD1. Germline-derived CDR1 and CDR2 are MNHNY and SVGAGI (reference sequence). The trim removed 6 bases at V and 2 bases at J, leaving 3 bases unmatched. The CDR3 has 13 amino acids. CDR3 DNA sequence: TGTGCCAGCAGAGGGACAGGAGCCTACGAGCAGTACTTC. It encodes CASRGTGAYEQYF.

This chain joins TRBV5-1 and TRBJ2-3; 7 bases map to TRBD2. The CDR3 has 15 amino acids. V lost 6 bases, J lost 3 bases, and 10 bases stayed unmatched. The germline V gene encodes CDR1 SGHRS and CDR2 YFSETQ. The CDR3 reads CASKPEGGSTDTQYF. CDR3 nucleotide sequence: TGCGCCAGCAAGCCTGAGGGAGGGTCAACAGATACGCAGTATTTT.

The V call is TRBV11-2, the J call TRBJ2-7; D is undetermined. Germline lookup yields CDR1 SGHAT and CDR2 FQNNGV. This CDR3 has 13 residues. With 5 bases removed from V and 0 bases from J, the gap between germline ends came to 8 bases. DNA of the CDR3: TGTGCCAGCAGCCCGACTGGCTCCTACGAGCAGTACTTC. Its translation is CASSPTGSYEQYF. Filled out from reference TRBV11-2 and TRBJ2-7, the complete variable domain reads EAGVAQSPRYKIIEKRQSVAFWCNPISGHATLYWYQQILGQGPKLLIQFQNNGVVDDSQLPKDRFSAERLKGVDSTLKIQPAKLEDSAVYLCASSPTGSYEQYFGPGTRLTVT.

The chain has TRBV6-5 and TRBJ1-3; 8 nucleotides match TRBD1. Germline V gene data show CDR1 as MNHEY and CDR2 as SVGAGI. The CDR3 consists of 15 residues. With V trimmed by 8 bases and J by 5 bases, 11 bases remained unmatched. CDR3 sequence reads: CASPGQEFRRNTIYF. In DNA form, the CDR3 reads TGTGCCAGCCCGGGACAGGAATTTCGCCGAAACACCATATATTTT.

This chain connects TRBV5-4 to TRBJ2-3; possible D gene TRBD2, 6 bases. The CDR3 spans 15 residues. With 5 bases removed from V and 6 bases from J, the gap between germline ends came to 19 bases. CDR1 SGHNT and CDR2 YYREEE come from the germline V gene (reference sequence). In DNA form, the CDR3 reads TGTGCCAGCAGAAGGGACTTAGGGTCGTCGGATACGCAGTATTTT. This codes for CASRRDLGSSDTQYF.

The rearrangement joins TRBV28 to TRBJ2-7; the D gene is possibly TRBD1 (5 bases). V was cut by 5 bases and J by 3 bases, with 17 bases left in between. Germline CDR1 MDHEN, CDR2 SYDVKM. This CDR3 has 15 amino acids. The chain's CDR3 is CASSPIMQGSYEQYF. The CDR3, as DNA: TGTGCCAGCAGTCCCATTATGCAGGGTAGCTACGAGCAGTACTTC.

The rearrangement uses TRBV28 and TRBJ1-2, with D tentatively TRBD1 (5 bases). The V gene lost 7 bases and the J gene lost 4 bases, with 13 bases spanning the gap. Germline V lookup: CDR1 MDHEN, CDR2 SYDVKM. This CDR3 region has 13 residues. The CDR3 nucleotides are TGTGCCAGCAAGGGAGGACAACCCTATGGCTACACCTTC. It translates to CASKGGQPYGYTF.

This chain links TRBV21-1 with TRBJ1-2. TRBV21-1 is annotated as a pseudogene. The CDR3 consists of 13 residues. The CDR3 loop reads CASSKGGVGGYTF. DNA for the CDR3: TGTGCCAGCAGCAAAGGCGGGGTAGGGGGCTACACCTTC.

The chain couples TRBV24-1 to TRBJ2-1, with TRBD2 matching over 11 bases. CDR1 and CDR2 from the germline V gene are KGHDR and SFDVKD. This CDR3 spans 16 amino acids. V lost 0 bases to trimming and J lost 5 bases; unmatched junction nucleotides: 2. For the CDR3, the DNA is TGTGCCACCAGTGATTTGACTAGCGGGAGTAACAATGAGCAGTTCTTC. This encodes CATSDLTSGSNNEQFF.

V is TRBV7-8 and J is TRBJ2-1, with 9 nucleotides matching TRBD1. V was clipped by 3 bases and J by 5 bases; unmatched bases: 5. Per the germline V gene, CDR1 is SGHVS and CDR2 is FQNEAQ. This CDR3 comprises 15 residues. The CDR3 DNA sequence: TGTGCCAGCAGCTTCGGGACAGGGAACCACAATGAGCAGTTCTTC. Its translation: CASSFGTGNHNEQFF.

CDR3 coding DNA: TGTGCCAGCAATCAACGGACAGGGAACACTGAAGCTTTCTTT. Protein sequence: CASNQRTGNTEAFF. The V gene is TRBV28, the J gene TRBJ1-1; 7 bases line up with TRBD1. The CDR3 sequence is 14 residues long. Germline CDR1 MDHEN, CDR2 SYDVKM. V shed 7 bases and J 1 base; nucleotides not matched to a gene: 6.

There are a few counts of this clone. This chain uses TRBV12-3 or TRBV12-4 with TRBJ1-5; 8 bases agree with TRBD1. The junction had 0 bases not matched to a gene; V was cut back by 5 bases and J by 6 bases. The CDR3 sequence is 12 residues long. CDR3 sequence (DNA): TGTGCCAGCAGTGGACAGGGTCAGCCCCAGCATTTT. Its translation is CASSGQGQPQHF.

The gene calls are TRBV18 and TRBJ2-3, with D perhaps TRBD2 (7 bases). There are 17 residues in the CDR3. CDR1 and CDR2 (germline): KGHSH, LQKENI. V dropped 6 bases and J dropped 0 bases, with 19 bases sitting between them. The CDR3 DNA reads as TGTGCCAGCTCCCTGGGGCTGCGGGGGCCAAGCACAGATACGCAGTATTTT. Encoded protein: CASSLGLRGPSTDTQYF.

This chain uses TRBV3-1 (or the pseudogene TRBV3-2) with TRBJ2-7; TRBD1 agrees at 8 bases. The V gene end was trimmed by 6 bases and the J gene end by 5 bases; junction bases not matched to a gene: 12. Germline-derived CDR1 and CDR2 are LGHDT and YNNKEL (reference sequence). The CDR3 is 15 residues long. The DNA for the CDR3 is TGTGCCAGCAGTTCGACAGGGGCTCGTCGTGACGAGCAGTACTTC. Translating gives CASSSTGARRDEQYF.

The V call is TRBV7-9, the J call TRBJ1-2; 9 positions agree with TRBD1. The CDR3 is 16 amino acids. With V trimmed by 2 bases and J by 7 bases, 11 bases remained unmatched. Germline CDR1 is SEHNR and CDR2 is FQNEAQ (reference sequence). The CDR3 DNA is TGTGCCAGCAGCTTAAAGGAGAGGACAGGGGACTCTGGCTACACCTTC. It is translated as CASSLKERTGDSGYTF.

V gene TRBV12-5 combines with J gene TRBJ1-1, with D possibly being TRBD1 (5 bases). From germline, CDR1 is LGHNT and CDR2 FRNRAP. This CDR3 region has 14 residues. With 4 bases removed from V and 3 bases from J, the gap between germline ends came to 12 bases. The CDR3 DNA sequence: TGTGCTAGTGGTTCGCCGGACACTTACACTGAAGCTTTCTTT. Residues: CASGSPDTYTEAFF.

This clone was seen ten or more times. The rearrangement uses TRBV12-3 or TRBV12-4 and TRBJ2-7, with 7 bases matching TRBD1. The V and J ends lost 4 bases and 3 bases, in that order; junction bases with no gene match: 3. The CDR3 sequence is 13 residues long. CDR3 in DNA: TGTGCCAGCAGTTCCGGGACAGACTACGAGCAGTACTTC. Translated, it gives CASSSGTDYEQYF.

The chain recombines TRBV10-3 with TRBJ2-3; no clear D gene. Germline CDR1 is ENHRY and CDR2 is SYGVKD. The CDR3 is made up of 17 amino acids. The V and J ends lost 7 bases and 3 bases respectively, with 23 bases between them. The chain's CDR3 is CAIIMRLVRPGTDTQYF. DNA of the CDR3: TGTGCCATCATTATGAGGTTAGTTCGACCTGGTACAGATACGCAGTATTTT.

The V gene is TRBV7-9, the J gene TRBJ2-3; the D is unclear. CDR1 is SEHNR, CDR2 FQNEAQ, per germline (reference sequence). Trimming cost V 6 bases and J 6 bases, with 16 bases left between them. The CDR3 runs 14 residues. The CDR3 protein is CASSGTFIVDTQYF. Here the CDR3 DNA reads TGTGCCAGCAGTGGTACTTTCATCGTTGATACGCAGTATTTT.

The V and J genes are TRBV11-2 and TRBJ2-1, with 8 bases lining up with TRBD2. The CDR3 length is 17 residues. The ends lost 2 bases at V and 3 bases at J; junction bases unmatched: 9. CDR1 and CDR2 (germline): SGHAT, FQNNGV. The CDR3 region has the DNA TGTGCCAGCAGCTTAAGGAGCGGGGGTGACCTCTACAATGAGCAGTTCTTC. Its translation: CASSLRSGGDLYNEQFF.

This clone was detected a few times. Other DNA sequences in the sample encode the same CDR3. The chain carries TRBV12-3 or TRBV12-4 and TRBJ1-4; D gene ambiguous. The CDR3 runs 11 residues. The V end was cut by 8 bases, the J end by 7 bases, with 8 bases between. The CDR3 DNA reads as TGTGCCAGCTCCCTAGGTGAAAAACTGTTTTTT. This codes for CASSLGEKLFF.

The genes are TRBV6-6 and TRBJ1-5, with a weak D call TRBD1 (5 bases). V lost 5 bases and J 6 bases, leaving 14 bases between the germline ends. Germline V CDR1 and CDR2: MNHNY, SVGAGI (reference sequence). This CDR3 spans 14 amino acids. CDR3 sequence: CASSNQGLGQPQHF. The CDR3 nucleotides are TGTGCCAGCAGTAATCAGGGTTTAGGTCAGCCCCAGCATTTT.

The chain combines TRBV4-2 with TRBJ1-5; no firm D call. With 0 bases removed from V and 0 bases from J, the gap between germline ends came to 6 bases. The germline gives CDR1 LGHNA, CDR2 YNFKEQ. The CDR3 length is 15 residues. For the CDR3, the DNA is TGTGCCAGCAGCCAAGATGGGAGTAGCAATCAGCCCCAGCATTTT. It translates to CASSQDGSSNQPQHF.

The V call is TRBV7-2, the J call TRBJ2-5, with 10 bases aligning to TRBD2. Germline loops: CDR1 SGHTA, CDR2 FQGNSA. The V segment lost 4 bases and the J segment 4 bases; nucleotides outside the gene matches: 9. The CDR3 runs 16 residues. CDR3 in DNA: TGTGCCAGCAGCTCGAGCAGCGGGGGGGCCGGAGAGACCCAGTACTTC. Protein product: CASSSSSGGAGETQYF.